This TCR beta chain is from a study of blood T cell repertoires in COVID-19. As for the study in general: T cells, B-cell-depleted T cells, or PBMCs provided the cDNA or gDNA that served as material.

The CDR3 totals 15 residues. The V gene lost 8 bases and the J gene lost 0 bases, with 16 bases spanning the gap. Germline V gene lookup returns CDR1 SGHVS and CDR2 FNYEAQ. TCRdb's copy holds only in-frame clones and misses some; the assay was immunoSEQ multiplex PCR. The repertoire holds about 85,000 clones, with around 91% as singletons. The TCR originated in a woman older than 75 with active or convalescent COVID-19. Source material: peripheral blood. This sequence joins TRBV7-6 and TRBJ1-1; D might be TRBD1 (6 bases). The DNA for the CDR3 is TGTGCCAGCGGAAGGACAGACTTCATGAACACTGAAGCTTTCTTT. It yields the protein CASGRTDFMNTEAFF.